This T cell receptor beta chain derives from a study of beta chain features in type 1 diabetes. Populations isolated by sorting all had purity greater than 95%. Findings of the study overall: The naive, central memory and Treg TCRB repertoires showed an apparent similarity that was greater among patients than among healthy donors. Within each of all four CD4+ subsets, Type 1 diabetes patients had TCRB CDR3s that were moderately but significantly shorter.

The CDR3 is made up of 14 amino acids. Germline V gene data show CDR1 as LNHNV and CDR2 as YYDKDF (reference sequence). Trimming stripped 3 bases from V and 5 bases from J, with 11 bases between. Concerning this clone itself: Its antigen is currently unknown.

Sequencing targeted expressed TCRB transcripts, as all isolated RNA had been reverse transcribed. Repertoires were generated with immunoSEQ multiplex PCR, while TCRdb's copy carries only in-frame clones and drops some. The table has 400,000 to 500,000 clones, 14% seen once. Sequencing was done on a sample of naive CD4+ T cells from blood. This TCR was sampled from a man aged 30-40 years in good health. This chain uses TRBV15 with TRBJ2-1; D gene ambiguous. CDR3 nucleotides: TGTGCCACCAGCAGGGACCTAACCGACAATGAGCAGTTCTTC. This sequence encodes CATSRDLTDNEQFF.